The 6 T cell receptor beta chains in this list originate from one sample, sequenced in a study of human CD8 memory T cell subsets. UMI-labeled 5' RACE was used to make TCR beta libraries. Following a re-call of the 5' RACE reads, TCRdb has one entry per CDR3 protein and lacks DNA. The listing contains roughly 4,800 distinct CDR3 sequences. Material: CD8+ effector memory T cells (TEM) sorted from PBMCs. As for subset: effector memory CD8 T cells, CCR7- CD45RO+ CD95+. Receptors originate from a human donor in good health.

This chain connects TRBV6-4 to TRBJ2-1; the TCRdb D gene call, TRBD1, has no DNA to confirm it. CDR1 and CDR2 (germline): MRHNA, SNTAGT. CDR3 length: 16 residues. The CDR3 region is CASSDSGQGAYNEQFF.

The chain couples TRBV6-4 to TRBJ2-3; the D gene TCRdb calls, TRBD1, cannot be checked with no DNA. CDR1 is MRHNA, CDR2 SNTAGT, per germline. The CDR3 sequence is 15 residues long. The CDR3: CASSEGQGVSDTQYF.

This clonotype ranks as medium-sized in terms of frequency. This chain links TRBV6-4 with TRBJ2-3; TCRdb designates TRBD2, a call that cannot be tested without DNA. CDR1 is MRHNA and CDR2 is SNTAGT in the germline V gene. This CDR3 contains 16 residues. The chain's CDR3 is CASSFGTSGSSDTQYF.

Measured by frequency, this clonotype is medium-sized. The rearrangement joins TRBV6-4 to TRBJ1-1. Germline CDR1 reads MRHNA; CDR2 reads SNTAGT. There are 15 residues in the CDR3. Here the CDR3 reads CASSDSYDMNTEAFF.

The CDR3 protein is CASSVLVAGTDTQYF. This chain uses TRBV6-1 with TRBJ2-3; TCRdb's assignment of TRBD2 cannot be checked, as there is no DNA. The CDR3 is 15 residues long. Germline CDR1 reads MNHNS; CDR2 reads SASEGT.

The V call is TRBV19, the J call TRBJ1-1. The CDR3 spans 13 residues. The germline CDR1 and CDR2 sequences are LNHDA and SQIVND (reference sequence). This CDR3 reads CASSYTENTEAFF.